The next 29 T cell receptor beta chains were all read from a single sample in a study of cytomegalovirus exposure and HLA in healthy donors. Both 60 Vbeta primers and 13 Jbeta primers went into the PCR. Assay: immunoSEQ multiplex PCR; the TCRdb copy retains only in-frame clones and omits some. The sample lists 150,000 to 200,000 clones; approximately 79% were seen once. Sequencing was performed on PBMCs. The origin of the receptors is a woman in her forties or fifties in good health and CMV-seropositive.

The chain has TRBV5-6 and TRBJ1-2, with a possible D match to TRBD1 (6 bases). V gave up 1 base and J gave up 2 bases, with 9 bases separating them. Germline V gene data show CDR1 as SGHDT and CDR2 as YYEEEE. This CDR3 contains 14 residues. As DNA, the CDR3 is TGTGCCAGCAGCTTGATAGACAGGAACTATGGCTACACCTTC. It yields the protein CASSLIDRNYGYTF.

The chain links TRBV6-4 to TRBJ1-1; unclear D gene. Germline CDR1 is MRHNA and CDR2 is SNTAGT. V was clipped by 4 bases and J by 4 bases, with 10 bases between them. This CDR3 region has 13 residues. CDR3 in DNA: TGTGCCAGCAGTGGGGGAGTGGGCACTGAAGCTTTCTTT. Its protein is CASSGGVGTEAFF.

This clone was observed a few times. The V gene is TRBV10-3, the J gene TRBJ2-7, with TRBD1 matching over 7 bases. CDR1 and CDR2 (germline): ENHRY, SYGVKD. CDR3 size: 14 residues. J was trimmed by 6 bases and V by 6 bases; bases with no gene match: 11. The CDR3: CAIRDTGAPFEQYF. The CDR3 coding sequence is TGTGCCATCAGGGACACAGGGGCCCCTTTCGAGCAGTACTTC.

The rearrangement links TRBV5-7 to TRBJ1-1; 10 bases map to TRBD1. TRBV5-7 is sorted into the ORF group, with uncertain function. The CDR3 spans 16 residues. The V segment lost 3 bases and the J segment 4 bases; nucleotides outside the gene matches: 9. The CDR3 DNA is TGTGCCAGCAGCTGGACCGGACAGGGGGAACTCACTGAAGCTTTCTTT. Translation gives CASSWTGQGELTEAFF.

The chain joins TRBV6-6 to TRBJ2-1, with 9 bases aligning to TRBD2. CDR1 is MNHNY, CDR2 SVGAGI, per germline (reference sequence). CDR3 length: 16 amino acids. J was trimmed by 9 bases and V by 2 bases; bases with no gene match: 11. The CDR3 sequence: CASSYPTSGKVGEQFF. CDR3 coding DNA: TGTGCCAGCAGTTACCCGACTAGCGGTAAGGTCGGTGAGCAGTTCTTC.

The chain couples TRBV11-2 to TRBJ1-1; tentative D call: TRBD1 (6 bases). Between the trimmed V and J ends, which lost 7 bases and 0 bases, there was a span of 15 bases. CDR3 length: 15 residues. Germline CDR1 and CDR2: SGHAT and FQNNGV. In nucleotides, the CDR3 is TGTGCCAGCAACCCAAACACAGGGATGAACACTGAAGCTTTCTTT. It encodes CASNPNTGMNTEAFF.

The rearrangement links TRBV6-6 to TRBJ2-1; 11 nucleotides match TRBD2. The J segment lost 8 bases and the V segment lost 5 bases, leaving 11 bases of the junction unmatched. Germline V gene lookup returns CDR1 MNHNY and CDR2 SVGAGI (reference sequence). The CDR3 has 16 residues. The CDR3 here is CASSRLAGTFMDEQFF. As DNA, the CDR3 is TGTGCCAGCAGTCGACTAGCGGGGACATTTATGGATGAGCAGTTCTTC.

This clone was seen a few times. The rearrangement joins TRBV6-1 to TRBJ2-3; 11 nucleotides match TRBD1. Trimming cost V 3 bases and J 4 bases; bases outside gene matches: 6. Germline V gene lookup returns CDR1 MNHNS and CDR2 SASEGT. CDR3 length: 16 amino acids. DNA of the CDR3: TGTGCCAGCAGTGATGGGACAGGGGGGCGTTCAGATACGCAGTATTTT. Protein sequence: CASSDGTGGRSDTQYF.

The rearrangement joins TRBV15 to TRBJ2-7; a weak D match, TRBD1 (5 bases). The CDR3 covers 13 residues. With 0 bases removed from V and 6 bases from J, the gap between germline ends came to 9 bases. Germline CDR1 is LNHNV and CDR2 is YYDKDF (reference sequence). CDR3 nucleotide sequence: TGTGCCACCAGCAGAGATTCTAGGGGCGAGCAGTACTTC. Amino acid sequence: CATSRDSRGEQYF.

The CDR3 reads CASSIARSGTRAYEQYF. The CDR3, as DNA: TGTGCCAGTAGTATAGCTCGCTCCGGGACACGGGCCTACGAGCAGTACTTC. The rearrangement links TRBV19 to TRBJ2-7; tentative D call: TRBD1 (6 bases). Germline V gene sequence: CDR1 LNHDA, CDR2 SQIVND (reference sequence). This CDR3 is 17 amino acids long. Between the trimmed V and J ends, which lost 1 base and 2 bases, there was a span of 18 bases.

This sequence joins TRBV5-4 and TRBJ2-7, with TRBD1 matching 10 bases. Germline trimming cut 4 bases from V and 2 bases from J; bases unmatched to any gene: 6. This CDR3 has 15 residues. Looked up from germline, CDR1 is SGHNT and CDR2 is YYREEE (reference sequence). The CDR3 here is CASSLTGQGPYEQYF. Here the CDR3 DNA reads TGTGCCAGCAGCCTAACGGGACAGGGGCCCTACGAGCAGTACTTC. The complete variable domain, with remaining parts taken from reference TRBV5-4 and TRBJ2-7, reads ETGVTQSPTHLIKTRGQQVTLRCSSQSGHNTVSWYQQALGQGPQFIFQYYREEENGRGNFPPRFSGLQFPNYSSELNVNALELDDSALYLCASSLTGQGPYEQYFGPGTRLTVT.

The chain couples TRBV5-1 to TRBJ2-2; 8 positions match TRBD2. The CDR3 has 13 residues. With 4 bases clipped from V and 6 bases from J, the junction kept 2 bases outside the gene matches. Germline CDR1 reads SGHRS; CDR2 reads YFSETQ. CDR3 bases: TGCGCCAGCAGCCCGGGAGGGTCCGGGGAGCTGTTTTTT. Its protein product is CASSPGGSGELFF.

V and J are TRBV5-6 and TRBJ2-7; D gene uncertain. Trimming removed 1 base at V and 0 bases at J, with 5 bases between. The V gene's germline CDR1 is SGHDT and CDR2 YYEEEE. The CDR3 consists of 13 residues. The CDR3 nucleotides read TGTGCCAGCAGCTTGACAACCTCCTACGAGCAGTACTTC. This encodes CASSLTTSYEQYF.

This clone is a singleton in its sample. The rearrangement links TRBV6-5 to TRBJ1-2; possibly TRBD1 for D (6 bases). This CDR3 contains 15 residues. V was trimmed by 4 bases and J by 2 bases, leaving 14 bases between them. The germline CDR1 and CDR2 sequences are MNHEY and SVGAGI. CDR3 amino acids: CASSSGGARNYGYTF. Here the CDR3 DNA reads TGTGCCAGCAGTTCGGGGGGGGCGAGAAACTATGGCTACACCTTC.

J is TRBJ1-2 and V is TRBV6-5, with 10 bases that match TRBD1. The J segment lost 7 bases and the V segment lost 0 bases, leaving 5 bases of the junction unmatched. CDR3 length: 15 amino acids. Per germline, CDR1 MNHEY and CDR2 SVGAGI. The CDR3 DNA reads as TGTGCCAGCAGTTACTCCGGGACAGGGGCTCGTGGCTACACCTTC. Amino acids: CASSYSGTGARGYTF.

The J gene is TRBJ1-4, the V gene TRBV6-1; D call uncertain. The length of the CDR3 is 14 residues. V was pared by 2 bases and J by 8 bases, with 12 bases between. Germline CDR1 and CDR2: MNHNS and SASEGT. The CDR3 is CASSEYAVREKLFF. The CDR3 DNA reads as TGTGCCAGCAGTGAATATGCGGTCCGGGAAAAACTGTTTTTT.

In this sample, this clone turned up a few times. The chain joins TRBV10-3 to TRBJ2-7, with 12 bases identical to TRBD2. The junction had 10 bases not matched to a gene; V was cut back by 10 bases and J by 9 bases. Germline loops: CDR1 ENHRY, CDR2 SYGVKD. This CDR3 region has 13 residues. This chain's CDR3 is CATGLAGGGGQYF. The CDR3 DNA is TGTGCCACGGGGCTAGCGGGAGGGGGCGGGCAGTACTTC.

This chain uses TRBV6-6 with TRBJ2-7, with a weak D call TRBD2 (5 bases). V was clipped by 0 bases and J by 4 bases, with 10 bases between them. The CDR3 spans 14 residues. CDR1 and CDR2 (germline): MNHNY, SVGAGI (reference sequence). CDR3 in amino acids: CASSYSRTSYEQYF. In DNA form, the CDR3 reads TGTGCCAGCAGTTACTCGCGGACTTCTTACGAGCAGTACTTC.

The V gene is TRBV6-1, the J gene TRBJ1-6; the D is unclear. The CDR3 covers 12 residues. Germline V CDR1 and CDR2: MNHNS, SASEGT. The germline V and J ends were trimmed by 5 bases and 4 bases, with 3 bases remaining between them. CDR3 residues: CASSYYNSPLHF. The CDR3 bases are TGTGCCAGCAGTTATTATAATTCACCCCTCCACTTT.

This sequence joins TRBV19 and TRBJ2-3, with no clear D. Looked up from germline, CDR1 is LNHDA and CDR2 is SQIVND (reference sequence). With 6 bases removed from V and 2 bases from J, the gap between germline ends came to 12 bases. CDR3 length: 14 residues. The CDR3 region is CASSTSVYTDTQYF. CDR3 coding DNA: TGTGCCAGTAGCACCTCGGTATACACAGATACGCAGTATTTT. The whole variable domain, filled in from reference TRBV19 and TRBJ2-3, reads DGGITQSPKYLFRKEGQNVTLSCEQNLNHDAMYWYRQDPGQGLRLIYYSQIVNDFQKGDIAEGYSVSREKKESFPLTVTSAQKNPTAFYLCASSTSVYTDTQYFGPGTRLTVL.

The rearrangement uses TRBV18 and TRBJ1-5, with 7 positions matching TRBD1. CDR3 length: 15 amino acids. Germline-derived CDR1 and CDR2 are KGHSH and LQKENI. The J segment lost 5 bases and the V segment lost 5 bases, leaving 9 bases of the junction unmatched. Here the CDR3 reads CASSFQSGQHQPQHF. CDR3 nucleotides: TGTGCCAGCTCATTCCAGTCGGGACAGCATCAGCCCCAGCATTTT.

This clone was recorded a few times. This chain joins TRBV2 and TRBJ2-3, with D perhaps matching TRBD2 (5 bases). CDR1 and CDR2 (germline): SNHLY, FYNNEI. The V and J ends lost 7 bases and 4 bases respectively, with 9 bases between them. The CDR3 length is 12 residues. The CDR3: CASKQEADTQYF. In nucleotides, the CDR3 is TGTGCCAGCAAGCAGGAGGCAGATACGCAGTATTTT.

This clone has more than one count but fewer than ten. The V gene is TRBV6-1, the J gene TRBJ1-4; no clear D. Trimming pared 3 bases from V and 5 bases from J, leaving 13 bases between. Germline CDR1 reads MNHNS; CDR2 reads SASEGT. The CDR3 runs 15 residues. The CDR3: CASSDRTAFNEKLFF. CDR3 nucleotide sequence: TGTGCCAGCAGTGATAGAACAGCCTTCAATGAAAAACTGTTTTTT.

This sequence joins TRBV5-1 and TRBJ1-1; D not certain. With 1 base removed from V and 2 bases from J, the gap between germline ends came to 9 bases. This CDR3 contains 14 residues. Germline values: CDR1 SGHRS, CDR2 YFSETQ. This chain's CDR3 is CASSLSGRNTEAFF. Here the CDR3 DNA reads TGCGCCAGCAGCTTGAGCGGCAGAAACACTGAAGCTTTCTTT.

V and J are TRBV7-9 and TRBJ2-7; 10 bases agree with TRBD1. The CDR3 sequence is 12 residues long. Trimming cost V 11 bases and J 4 bases; bases outside gene matches: 5. CDR1 is SEHNR, CDR2 FQNEAQ, per germline (reference sequence). The CDR3 sequence is CAGGQGIYEQYF. As DNA, the CDR3 is TGTGCCGGGGGACAGGGGATTTACGAGCAGTACTTC.

This chain uses TRBV29-1 with TRBJ2-1; 8 bases match TRBD1. Trimming removed 7 bases from V and 7 bases from J; junction bases left unmatched: 3. Germline CDR1 is SQVTM and CDR2 is ANQGSEA. This CDR3 has 11 residues. The DNA of the CDR3 is TGCAGCGGGAGACAGGGGAATGAGCAGTTCTTC. This translates into CSGRQGNEQFF.

Comment on this clone: The identical CDR3 is also encoded by other nucleotide sequences in the sample. The chain couples TRBV2 to TRBJ1-5; D is uncertain. Trimming removed 6 bases from V and 0 bases from J, with 6 bases in between. CDR1 is SNHLY, CDR2 FYNNEI, per germline. CDR3 length equals 13 residues. Here the CDR3 reads CASRRDSNQPQHF. The CDR3 coding sequence is TGTGCCAGCAGGAGGGATAGCAATCAGCCCCAGCATTTT.

CDR3 bases: TGTGCCAGCAGTGAAGCGCCACAGGGGACCTATGGCTACACCTTC. It codes for CASSEAPQGTYGYTF. J is TRBJ1-2 and V is TRBV2; 7 nucleotides line up with TRBD1. The V segment lost 0 bases and the J segment 4 bases; nucleotides outside the gene matches: 5. Germline V gives CDR1 SNHLY, CDR2 FYNNEI. CDR3 size: 15 residues.

The chain links TRBV7-8 to TRBJ1-2; 9 bases are shared with TRBD1. There are 14 residues in the CDR3. With 4 bases clipped from V and 5 bases from J, the junction kept 5 bases outside the gene matches. CDR1 is SGHVS, CDR2 FQNEAQ, per germline. CDR3 sequence (DNA): TGTGCCAGCAGCTCAGGACAGGGGAGGTATGGCTACACCTTC. Translating gives CASSSGQGRYGYTF.